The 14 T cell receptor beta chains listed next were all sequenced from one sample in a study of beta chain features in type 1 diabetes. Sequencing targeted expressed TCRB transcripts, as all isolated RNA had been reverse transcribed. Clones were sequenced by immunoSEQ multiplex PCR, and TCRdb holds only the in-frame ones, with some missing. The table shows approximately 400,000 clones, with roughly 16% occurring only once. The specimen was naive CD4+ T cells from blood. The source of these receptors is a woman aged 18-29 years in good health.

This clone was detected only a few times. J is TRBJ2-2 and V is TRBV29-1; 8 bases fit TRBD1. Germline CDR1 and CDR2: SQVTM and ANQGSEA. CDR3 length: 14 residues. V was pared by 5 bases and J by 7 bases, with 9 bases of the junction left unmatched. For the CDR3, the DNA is TGCAGCGTTCGAACGGACAGGGCCGACGGGGAGCTGTTTTTT. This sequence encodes CSVRTDRADGELFF.

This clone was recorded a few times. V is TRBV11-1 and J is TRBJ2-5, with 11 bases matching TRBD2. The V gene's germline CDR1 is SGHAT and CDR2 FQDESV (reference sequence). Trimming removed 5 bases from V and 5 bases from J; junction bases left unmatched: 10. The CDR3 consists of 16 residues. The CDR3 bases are TGTGCCAGCAGCCCCCGACTAGCGGGACCCTCGGAGACCCAGTACTTC. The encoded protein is CASSPRLAGPSETQYF.

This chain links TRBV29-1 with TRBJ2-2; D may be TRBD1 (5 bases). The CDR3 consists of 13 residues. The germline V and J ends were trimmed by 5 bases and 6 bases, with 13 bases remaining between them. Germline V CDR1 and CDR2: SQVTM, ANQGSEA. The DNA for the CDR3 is TGCAGCGTTAAAAAGGGGCTGGCCGGGGAGCTGTTTTTT. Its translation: CSVKKGLAGELFF.

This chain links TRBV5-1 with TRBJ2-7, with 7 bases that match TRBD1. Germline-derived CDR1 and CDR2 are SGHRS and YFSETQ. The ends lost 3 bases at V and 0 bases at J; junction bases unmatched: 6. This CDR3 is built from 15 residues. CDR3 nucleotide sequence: TGCGCCAGCAGCTCACAGGGGTTTGTCTCCTACGAGCAGTACTTC. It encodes CASSSQGFVSYEQYF. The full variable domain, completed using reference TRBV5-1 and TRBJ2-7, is KAGVTQTPRYLIKTRGQQVTLSCSPISGHRSVSWYQQTPGQGLQFLFEYFSETQRNKGNFPGRFSGRQFSNSRSEMNVSTLELGDSALYLCASSSQGFVSYEQYFGPGTRLTVT.

CDR3 in DNA: TGTGCCAGCTTCGGGACAAATTCCTACAATGAGCAGTTCTTC. Residues: CASFGTNSYNEQFF. V is TRBV28 and J is TRBJ2-1, with a tentative D call TRBD1 (6 bases). Germline V gene data show CDR1 as MDHEN and CDR2 as SYDVKM. Trimming left V 8 bases short and J 1 base short, with 12 bases between. This CDR3 is 14 amino acids long.

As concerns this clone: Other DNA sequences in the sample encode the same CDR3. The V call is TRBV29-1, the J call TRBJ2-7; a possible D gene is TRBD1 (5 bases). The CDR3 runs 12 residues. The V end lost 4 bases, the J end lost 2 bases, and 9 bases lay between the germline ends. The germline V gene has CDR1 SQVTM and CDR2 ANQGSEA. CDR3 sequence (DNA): TGCAGCGTTGCCGGACAAACCTACGAGCAGTACTTC. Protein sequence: CSVAGQTYEQYF.

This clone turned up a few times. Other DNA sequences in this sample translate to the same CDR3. The CDR3 loop is CASSSGTYNEQFF. CDR3 in DNA: TGTGCCAGCAGCTCCGGGACATACAATGAGCAGTTCTTC. This chain uses TRBV7-2 with TRBJ2-1, with D possibly matching TRBD1 (6 bases). Germline CDR1 SGHTA, CDR2 FQGNSA. The CDR3 is 13 amino acids. Trimming pared 4 bases from V and 4 bases from J, leaving 8 bases between.

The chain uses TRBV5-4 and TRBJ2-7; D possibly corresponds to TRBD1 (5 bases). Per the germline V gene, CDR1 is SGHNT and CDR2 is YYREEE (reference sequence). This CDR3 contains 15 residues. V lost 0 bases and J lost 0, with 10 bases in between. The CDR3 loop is CASSLETGLSYEQYF. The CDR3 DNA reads TGTGCCAGCAGCTTGGAAACAGGCCTCTCCTACGAGCAGTACTTC.

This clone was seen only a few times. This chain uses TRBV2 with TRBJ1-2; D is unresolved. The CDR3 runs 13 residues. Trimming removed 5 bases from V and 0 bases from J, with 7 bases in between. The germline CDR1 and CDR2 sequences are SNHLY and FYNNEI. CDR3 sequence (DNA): TGTGCCAGCAGTCAGGAAGCTAACTATGGCTACACCTTC. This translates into CASSQEANYGYTF.

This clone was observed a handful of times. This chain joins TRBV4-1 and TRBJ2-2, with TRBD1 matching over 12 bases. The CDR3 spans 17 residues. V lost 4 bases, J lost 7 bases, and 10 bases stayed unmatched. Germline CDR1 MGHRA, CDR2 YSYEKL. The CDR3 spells CASSRSSGQGANGELFF. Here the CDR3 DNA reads TGCGCCAGCAGCCGGTCATCGGGACAGGGGGCGAACGGGGAGCTGTTTTTT.

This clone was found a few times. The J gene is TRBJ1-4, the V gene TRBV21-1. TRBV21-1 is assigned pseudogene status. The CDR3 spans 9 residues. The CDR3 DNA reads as TGTGCCAGGGAGCAGAAACTGTTTTTT. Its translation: CAREQKLFF.

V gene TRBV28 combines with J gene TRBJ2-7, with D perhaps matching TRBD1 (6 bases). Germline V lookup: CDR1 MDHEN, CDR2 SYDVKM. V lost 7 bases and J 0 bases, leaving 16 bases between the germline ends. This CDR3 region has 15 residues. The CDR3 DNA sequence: TGTGCCAGCACCTCACAGGGACCTAACTCCTACGAGCAGTACTTC. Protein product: CASTSQGPNSYEQYF.

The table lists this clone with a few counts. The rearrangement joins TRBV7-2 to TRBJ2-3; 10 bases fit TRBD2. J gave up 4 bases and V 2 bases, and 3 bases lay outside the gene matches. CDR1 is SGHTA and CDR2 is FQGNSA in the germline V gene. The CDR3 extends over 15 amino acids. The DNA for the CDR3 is TGTGCCAGCAGCTTACAGAGCGGGAGGGCAGATACGCAGTATTTT. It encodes CASSLQSGRADTQYF.

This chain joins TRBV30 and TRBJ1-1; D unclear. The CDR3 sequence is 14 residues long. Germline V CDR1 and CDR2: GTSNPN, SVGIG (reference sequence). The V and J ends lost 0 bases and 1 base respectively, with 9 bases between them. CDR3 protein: CAWSVKTRNTEAFF. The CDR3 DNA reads TGTGCCTGGAGTGTAAAGACTCGGAACACTGAAGCTTTCTTT. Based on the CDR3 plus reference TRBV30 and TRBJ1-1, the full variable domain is SQTIHQWPATLVQPVGSPLSLECTVEGTSNPNLYWYRQAAGRGLQLLFYSVGIGQISSEVPQNLSASRPQDRQFILSSKKLLLSDSGFYLCAWSVKTRNTEAFFGQGTRLTVV.